The sequence of this T cell receptor (beta chain) was determined in a study of cytomegalovirus exposure and HLA in healthy donors. General study results and limits: The presence/absence work took it that sequencing depth was about the same across donors. A later analysis associated 16,000 or so TCR beta sequences with HLA alleles at a 0.05 false discovery rate. While the bulk of TCR sequences proved rare, some public TCRs turned up in many donors. Reportedly, TCR beta sequences accurately predicted HLA-A and HLA-B alleles in most subjects.

In the case of this clone: Antigen specificity is unknown.

The V and J ends lost 2 bases and 1 base, in that order; junction bases with no gene match: 3. The CDR3 extends over 16 amino acids. The V gene's germline CDR1 is MGHRA and CDR2 YSYEKL. The study ran its PCR with 60 Vbeta and 13 Jbeta primers. Here immunoSEQ multiplex PCR was the method, and the copy in TCRdb shows in-frame clones only, minus some. The sample contains 70,000 to 95,000 clones, around 76% of which appear only once. The rearrangement links TRBV4-1 to TRBJ2-1, with TRBD2 matching over 9 bases. The sequence came from a man aged 25 to 40 in good health and CMV-seropositive. The material sequenced was PBMCs. The DNA of the CDR3 is TGCGCCAGCAGCCAACCGGGACTAGCTTCCTACAATGAGCAGTTCTTC. The encoded protein is CASSQPGLASYNEQFF.